Below are 9 T cell receptor beta chains sequenced from a single sample in a study of shared clonotypes between healthy human individuals. Generated by immunoSEQ multiplex PCR, the TCRdb table keeps only in-frame clones and is missing some. This sample has millions of clones; 85% to 95% occur once, and the top ten carry 0.13%. The sample consisted of naive CD4+ T cells sorted from blood. Subset here: CD45RA+ positively selected. All receptors come from a man in his late teens or twenties in good health.

This clone was counted a single time. The CDR3 DNA is TGTGCCAGCAGTCTGGACAGGTCCCCCTACAATGAGCAGTTCTTC. The encoded protein is CASSLDRSPYNEQFF. This rearrangement joins TRBV2 to TRBJ2-1; 7 nucleotides line up with TRBD1. Germline CDR1 is SNHLY and CDR2 is FYNNEI. V was clipped by 5 bases and J by 2 bases; unmatched bases: 6. The CDR3 sequence is 15 residues long.

The chain carries TRBV28 and TRBJ1-1, with a weak D call TRBD1 (5 bases). The V gene lost 5 bases and the J gene lost 5 bases, with 18 bases spanning the gap. This CDR3 has 15 residues. Germline loops: CDR1 MDHEN, CDR2 SYDVKM. The CDR3 loop is CASSPLRDWKTEAFF. The CDR3 coding sequence is TGTGCCAGCAGTCCCCTCCGGGACTGGAAGACTGAAGCTTTCTTT.

On this clone: Since a much larger clone is just one base distant, this may be a read error. The same CDR3 is also encoded by other DNA sequences in this sample. The chain couples TRBV5-1 to TRBJ1-1; D call uncertain. This CDR3 is 11 amino acids long. Germline V gives CDR1 SGHRS, CDR2 YFSETQ. V dropped 0 bases and J dropped 8 bases, with 5 bases sitting between them. CDR3 DNA: TGCGCCAGCAGCTTGGGGCCAGAAGCTTTCTTT. As protein: CASSLGPEAFF.

V is TRBV10-3 and J is TRBJ2-1; tentative D call: TRBD2 (6 bases). V lost 4 bases to trimming and J lost 4 bases, with 17 bases between them. CDR1 is ENHRY, CDR2 SYGVKD, per germline. This CDR3 region has 16 residues. CDR3 loop: CAISGWLSGLYNEQFF. CDR3 nucleotides: TGTGCCATCAGTGGTTGGCTCAGCGGGCTTTACAATGAGCAGTTCTTC.

J is TRBJ2-1 and V is TRBV10-1, with TRBD2 matching 8 bases. Germline CDR1 WNHNN, CDR2 SYGVQD (reference sequence). This CDR3 region has 14 residues. The J segment lost 7 bases and the V segment lost 3 bases, leaving 5 bases of the junction unmatched. CDR3 loop: CASSEAGEWNEQFF. The CDR3, as DNA: TGCGCCAGCAGTGAAGCGGGGGAGTGGAATGAGCAGTTCTTC.

The V gene is TRBV9, the J gene TRBJ2-2; D not certain. Germline CDR1 reads SGDLS; CDR2 reads YYNGEE. V lost 4 bases, J lost 6 bases, and 7 bases lay in between. This CDR3 contains 12 residues. The CDR3 DNA sequence: TGTGCCAGCAGCCTAACTTCCGGGGAGCTGTTTTTT. Translating gives CASSLTSGELFF.

J is TRBJ1-4 and V is TRBV19, with D uncertain. Trimming took off 3 bases at V and 7 bases at J, with 9 bases between the two ends. Germline CDR1 is LNHDA and CDR2 is SQIVND (reference sequence). The length of the CDR3 is 13 residues. For the CDR3, the DNA is TGTGCCAGTAGTATTGCGGGGATTGAAAAACTGTTTTTT. Amino acid sequence: CASSIAGIEKLFF.

The chain couples TRBV10-1 to TRBJ2-7, with 10 bases lining up with TRBD2. The V gene end was trimmed by 4 bases and the J gene end by 3 bases; junction bases not matched to a gene: 3. The CDR3 loop spans 14 amino acids. Germline V gene sequence: CDR1 WNHNN, CDR2 SYGVQD (reference sequence). CDR3 in DNA: TGCGCCAGCAGTGCCGGGACTAGCGTCTACGAGCAGTACTTC. As protein: CASSAGTSVYEQYF.

The V and J genes are TRBV6-1 and TRBJ1-2; 8 positions agree with TRBD1. The CDR3 covers 19 residues. The germline CDR1 and CDR2 sequences are MNHNS and SASEGT. V lost 2 bases, J lost 2 bases, and 16 bases stayed unmatched. CDR3 in DNA: TGTGCCAGCAGTGAACTAGGGACAGGCCCGATCCCGACGAACTATGGCTACACCTTC. Its translation is CASSELGTGPIPTNYGYTF.